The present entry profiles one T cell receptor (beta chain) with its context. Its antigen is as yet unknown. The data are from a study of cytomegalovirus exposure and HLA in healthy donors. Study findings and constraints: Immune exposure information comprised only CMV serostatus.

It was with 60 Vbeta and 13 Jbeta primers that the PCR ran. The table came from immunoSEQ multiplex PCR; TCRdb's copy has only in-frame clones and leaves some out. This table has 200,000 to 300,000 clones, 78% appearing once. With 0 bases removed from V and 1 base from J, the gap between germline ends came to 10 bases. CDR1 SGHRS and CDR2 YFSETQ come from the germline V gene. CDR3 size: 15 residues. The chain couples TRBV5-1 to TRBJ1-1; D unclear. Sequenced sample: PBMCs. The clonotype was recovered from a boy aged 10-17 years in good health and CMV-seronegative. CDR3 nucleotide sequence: TGCGCCAGCAGCTTGGGGGCAGGCCAGAACACTGAAGCTTTCTTT. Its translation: CASSLGAGQNTEAFF.